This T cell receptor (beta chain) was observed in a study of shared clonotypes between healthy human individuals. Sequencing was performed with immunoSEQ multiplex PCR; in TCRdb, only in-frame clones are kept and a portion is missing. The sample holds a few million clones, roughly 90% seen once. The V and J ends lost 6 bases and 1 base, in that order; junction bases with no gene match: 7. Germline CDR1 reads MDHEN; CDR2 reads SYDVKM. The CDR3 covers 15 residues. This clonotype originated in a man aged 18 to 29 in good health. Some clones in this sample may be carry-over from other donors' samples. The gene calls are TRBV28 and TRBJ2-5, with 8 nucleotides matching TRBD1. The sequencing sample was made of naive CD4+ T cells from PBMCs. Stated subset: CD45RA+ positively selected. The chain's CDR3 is CASSTIGTGQETQYF. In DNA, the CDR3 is TGTGCCAGCAGCACTATCGGGACAGGCCAAGAGACCCAGTACTTC.